This note documents a single T cell receptor (beta chain) sequence. Germline CDR1 SGHDT, CDR2 YYEEEE. The CDR3 runs to 18 residues. Trimming cost V 1 base and J 1 base; bases outside gene matches: 6. A multiplex PCR was run with 60 Vbeta primers and 13 Jbeta primers. This table comes from immunoSEQ multiplex PCR, and its TCRdb copy is limited to in-frame clones, with some not included. This sample contains about 200,000 clones. These data belong to a study of cytomegalovirus exposure and HLA in healthy donors. The chain couples TRBV5-6 to TRBJ1-6; 9 bases agree with TRBD1. The sequence was collected from a man aged 25 to 40 in good health and CMV-seronegative. Sequencing used PBMCs. The DNA for the CDR3 is TGTGCCAGCAGCTTGCCGGGACAGGGAATGTCCTATAATTCACCCCTCCACTTT. Translating gives CASSLPGQGMSYNSPLHF.